One sample yielded the 8 T cell receptor beta chains listed below, sequenced in a study of T cells in Graves' hyperthyroidism and ophthalmopathy (dated by TCRdb to the late 2010s). Receptor amplification or capture employed multiplex PCR. The sequencer was an Illumina HiSeq 2000. TCR beta CDR3 regions were amplified from RNA transcripts. The TCR CDR3 was subjected to a first round of RT-PCR using the HTBI primer set and the Qiagen OneStep RT-PCR kit. TCRdb reprocessed the public reads (quality trimming at Q25 with fastp, clone calling with MiXCR) and kept in-frame beta chains. A single entry per CDR3 protein holds the most common genes and DNA from its merged rows. The sample table records about 360,000 distinct CDR3 sequences; approximately 15% of these occur just once. The ten largest clones take up around 20% of the sample. The material sequenced was blood. The receptor set was obtained from a young man with Graves' hyperthyroidism that later progressed to Graves' ophthalmopathy.

This clonotype was detected ten times or more. The genes are TRBV20-1 and TRBJ1-1, with D hard to call. The CDR3 is 14 residues long. V was shortened by 5 bases and J by 4 bases, with 17 bases between the two germline ends. The V gene's germline CDR1 is DFQATT and CDR2 SNEGSKA (reference sequence). The DNA of the CDR3 is TGCAGTGCTCGAACCCGGGCGAGGAGCACTGAAGCTTTCTTT. It yields the protein CSARTRARSTEAFF.

The V and J genes are TRBV19 and TRBJ2-7, with 9 bases that match TRBD1. The germline V gene has CDR1 LNHDA and CDR2 SQIVND (reference sequence). The CDR3 spans 13 residues. Trimming at V came to 5 bases and at J to 6 bases, leaving 5 bases not matched to a gene. The CDR3: CASSVQGAPEQYF. In DNA form, the CDR3 reads TGTGCCAGTAGTGTACAGGGGGCTCCCGAGCAGTACTTC.

This rearrangement joins TRBV7-8 to TRBJ1-4; no reliable D call. Per the germline V gene, CDR1 is SGHVS and CDR2 is FQNEAQ. The CDR3 consists of 16 residues. V was trimmed by 3 bases and J by 8 bases, leaving 19 bases between them. The CDR3, as DNA: TGTGCCAGCAGCTTTAAAAATACCCTAAAGTTCGAAAAACTGTTTTTT. Translated, it gives CASSFKNTLKFEKLFF.

This clonotype showed up just a few times. The rearrangement joins TRBV7-9 to TRBJ2-1; D gene uncertain. Looked up from germline, CDR1 is SEHNR and CDR2 is FQNEAQ (reference sequence). V shed 0 bases and J shed 9 bases, with 6 bases lying between them. This CDR3 region has 12 residues. The CDR3 nucleotides read TGTGCCAGCAGCTTAGCTGGCGGTGAGCAGTTCTTC. This gives the protein CASSLAGGEQFF.

This clonotype was detected many times. V is TRBV28 and J is TRBJ2-7; D unresolved. The CDR3 extends over 16 amino acids. Germline assignment: CDR1 MDHEN and CDR2 SYDVKM. V was clipped by 2 bases and J by 4 bases, with 18 bases between them. The CDR3 protein is CASSLVGKARVYEQYF. CDR3 nucleotide sequence: TGTGCCAGCAGTTTAGTAGGGAAGGCACGGGTTTACGAGCAGTACTTC.

The chain has TRBV19 and TRBJ2-7; 7 positions agree with TRBD1. V gave up 1 base and J gave up 2 bases; unmatched junction bases: 8. Germline lookup yields CDR1 LNHDA and CDR2 SQIVND (reference sequence). The CDR3 is made up of 16 amino acids. This CDR3 reads CASSIGGQAFTYEQYF. The CDR3 DNA reads as TGTGCCAGTAGTATAGGCGGACAGGCGTTCACCTACGAGCAGTACTTC.

The chain joins TRBV6-1 to TRBJ2-7; 8 bases agree with TRBD1. Germline V CDR1 and CDR2: MNHNS, SASEGT. V lost 7 bases and J lost 2; bases outside the gene matches: 7. The length of the CDR3 is 14 residues. Here the CDR3 DNA reads TGTGCCAGCACGAGAGGACAGGGCACCTACGAGCAGTACTTC. It encodes CASTRGQGTYEQYF.

This clonotype has a handful of counts. The chain combines TRBV6-1 with TRBJ2-7; TRBD1 aligns across 11 bases. V lost 2 bases, J lost 0 bases, and 3 bases stayed unmatched. CDR1 MNHNS and CDR2 SASEGT come from the germline V gene. This CDR3 region has 16 residues. CDR3 protein: CASSEWTGGVSYEQYF. The DNA for the CDR3 is TGTGCCAGCAGTGAATGGACAGGGGGCGTCTCCTACGAGCAGTACTTC.